This entry lists 22 T cell receptor beta chains sequenced from one sample in a study of cytomegalovirus exposure and HLA in healthy donors. It was with 60 Vbeta and 13 Jbeta primers that the PCR ran. Assay used: immunoSEQ multiplex PCR; TCRdb lists only in-frame clones, some missing. The table includes 85,000 to 130,000 clones, around 80% detected once. Sample: PBMCs. Receptor source: a male donor in good health and CMV-seropositive.

V is TRBV6-1 and J is TRBJ2-5; 8 nucleotides match TRBD2. With V trimmed by 6 bases and J by 1 base, 4 bases remained unmatched. The CDR3 covers 14 residues. Germline V gives CDR1 MNHNS, CDR2 SASEGT. CDR3 coding DNA: TGTGCCAGCAGAAGAAGCGGGGGCCAAGAGACCCAGTACTTC. It codes for CASRRSGGQETQYF.

In this sample, this clone turned up once. This rearrangement joins TRBV6-5 to TRBJ1-6; perhaps TRBD1 as D (5 bases). The ends were cut back, 8 bases at V and 10 bases at J, with 12 bases in the middle. The CDR3 contains 12 residues. Germline lookup yields CDR1 MNHEY and CDR2 SVGAGI. CDR3 in DNA: TGTGCCAGCGGAAGGGGTCGCTCACCCCTCCACTTT. This gives the protein CASGRGRSPLHF.

CDR3: CASSPRVETLAGTNEQFF. The CDR3 nucleotides are TGTGCCAGCAGCCCACGGGTGGAAACTTTAGCTGGTACCAATGAGCAGTTCTTC. The chain links TRBV9 to TRBJ2-1; D is unclear. Trimming stripped 4 bases from V and 6 bases from J, with 26 bases between. The germline V gene has CDR1 SGDLS and CDR2 YYNGEE. This CDR3 has 18 amino acids.

This clone has just a few counts. The rearrangement links TRBV6-4 to TRBJ2-2; TRBD2 might be the D (5 bases). Per the germline V gene, CDR1 is MRHNA and CDR2 is SNTAGT. Trimming pared 2 bases from V and 4 bases from J, leaving 5 bases between. The CDR3 has 13 amino acids. This CDR3 is CASSDTSTGELFF. The CDR3 DNA reads as TGTGCCAGCAGTGACACTAGCACCGGGGAGCTGTTTTTT.

The CDR3: CASSYSSGGTYEQYF. The DNA for the CDR3 is TGTGCCAGCAGTTATTCTAGCGGGGGAACCTACGAGCAGTACTTC. The rearrangement links TRBV27 to TRBJ2-7, with 10 bases aligning to TRBD2. The length of the CDR3 is 15 residues. Per germline, CDR1 MNHEY and CDR2 SMNVEV (reference sequence). After removal of 4 bases from V and 2 bases from J, the junction contained 5 bases not matched to a gene.

The genes are TRBV7-9 and TRBJ1-4; perhaps TRBD1 as D (5 bases). V was shortened by 5 bases and J by 4 bases, with 14 bases between the two germline ends. Germline CDR1 SEHNR, CDR2 FQNEAQ (reference sequence). This CDR3 is 15 amino acids long. In DNA form, the CDR3 reads TGTGCCAGCAGCCCCGGGGGAGGCGATAATGAAAAACTGTTTTTT. Translating gives CASSPGGGDNEKLFF. Looking up the rest from reference TRBV7-9 and TRBJ1-4 gives the full variable domain: DTGVSQNPRHKITKRGQNVTFRCDPISEHNRLYWYRQTLGQGPEFLTYFQNEAQLEKSRLLSDRFSAERPKGSFSTLEIQRTEQGDSAMYLCASSPGGGDNEKLFFGSGTQLSVL.

This clone was seen a single time. The rearrangement uses TRBV2 and TRBJ2-7, with 7 bases identical to TRBD1. The CDR3 length is 14 residues. The germline CDR1 and CDR2 sequences are SNHLY and FYNNEI. Losses at the gene ends were 9 bases for V and 2 bases for J; bases not matched to a gene: 10. The CDR3 sequence: CASWGRDSTYEQYF. The DNA of the CDR3 is TGTGCCAGTTGGGGTCGGGACAGTACCTACGAGCAGTACTTC.

This clone was observed a few times. The genes are TRBV2 and TRBJ2-7; a weak D match, TRBD2 (6 bases). Trimming shortened V by 1 base and J by 0 bases, and 7 bases separated the two germline ends. The CDR3 extends over 14 amino acids. Germline assignment: CDR1 SNHLY and CDR2 FYNNEI. CDR3 region: CASSEGGASYEQYF. The CDR3, as DNA: TGTGCCAGCAGTGAAGGCGGGGCCTCCTACGAGCAGTACTTC.

The rearrangement uses TRBV10-3 and TRBJ2-7; 7 bases agree with TRBD1. Losses at the gene ends were 9 bases for V and 0 bases for J; bases not matched to a gene: 8. The CDR3 length is 14 residues. The germline gives CDR1 ENHRY, CDR2 SYGVKD. CDR3 coding DNA: TGTGCCATAAGGACAGGACCCAGCTCCTACGAGCAGTACTTC. Protein product: CAIRTGPSSYEQYF.

The chain combines TRBV6-1 with TRBJ1-5, with no clear D. Germline CDR1 reads MNHNS; CDR2 reads SASEGT. Trimming cost V 2 bases and J 4 bases, with 9 bases left between them. This CDR3 contains 14 residues. The CDR3 protein is CASSEFLRNQPQHF. The CDR3 DNA reads as TGTGCCAGCAGTGAATTTTTGCGTAATCAGCCCCAGCATTTT.

This clone was seen only a few times. This chain uses TRBV4-3 with TRBJ1-6; D unclear. Germline V CDR1 and CDR2: LGHNA, YSLEER. CDR3 length: 15 amino acids. Trimming took off 0 bases at V and 8 bases at J, with 11 bases between the two ends. DNA for the CDR3: TGCGCCAGCAGCCAAGATAGCTTTGATTATTCACCCCTCCACTTT. Residues: CASSQDSFDYSPLHF.

This chain uses TRBV27 with TRBJ1-2; TRBD1 matches 8 bases. The length of the CDR3 is 15 residues. CDR1 is MNHEY, CDR2 SMNVEV, per germline (reference sequence). Losses at the gene ends were 5 bases for V and 7 bases for J; bases not matched to a gene: 12. CDR3 amino acids: CASSLGTGRGRGYTF. The CDR3 DNA reads as TGTGCCAGCAGTCTGGGGACAGGACGAGGTCGTGGCTACACCTTC.

The gene calls are TRBV18 and TRBJ2-2; 8 bases agree with TRBD2. The germline gives CDR1 KGHSH, CDR2 LQKENI. The J segment lost 0 bases and the V segment lost 3 bases, leaving 3 bases of the junction unmatched. The CDR3 contains 16 residues. The CDR3 nucleotides read TGTGCCAGCTCACCGAGCGGGGGATCGAACACCGGGGAGCTGTTTTTT. This codes for CASSPSGGSNTGELFF.

The rearrangement uses TRBV5-1 and TRBJ2-1; weak D call: TRBD2 (6 bases). Trimming cost V 1 base and J 3 bases, with 11 bases left between them. Germline assignment: CDR1 SGHRS and CDR2 YFSETQ. This CDR3 has 15 residues. The CDR3 nucleotides are TGCGCCAGCAGCTTGTCCGGGGGACTCTACAATGAGCAGTTCTTC. Translating gives CASSLSGGLYNEQFF.

This chain connects TRBV6-6 to TRBJ1-5; 8 bases line up with TRBD1. Germline V lookup: CDR1 MNHNY, CDR2 SVGAGI (reference sequence). Trimming cost V 10 bases and J 3 bases; bases outside gene matches: 14. The CDR3 covers 16 residues. The CDR3 DNA follows: TGTGCCACTACCTTCGGACAGGGTCCTGACAATCAGCCCCAGCATTTT. Its translation is CATTFGQGPDNQPQHF.

The V call is TRBV11-2, the J call TRBJ2-3; TRBD2 matches 7 bases. The CDR3 runs 14 residues. The V and J ends lost 3 bases and 4 bases, in that order; junction bases with no gene match: 4. CDR1 SGHAT and CDR2 FQNNGV come from the germline V gene. The CDR3, as DNA: TGTGCCAGCAGCTTTTTGACTAGCTCAGATACGCAGTATTTT. Translating gives CASSFLTSSDTQYF. Drawing the rest from reference TRBV11-2 and TRBJ2-3, the complete variable domain is EAGVAQSPRYKIIEKRQSVAFWCNPISGHATLYWYQQILGQGPKLLIQFQNNGVVDDSQLPKDRFSAERLKGVDSTLKIQPAKLEDSAVYLCASSFLTSSDTQYFGPGTRLTVL.

The chain combines TRBV28 with TRBJ2-5; D is perhaps TRBD1 (5 bases). The V gene lost 7 bases and the J gene lost 5 bases, with 20 bases spanning the gap. The CDR3 is 15 amino acids. CDR1 and CDR2 from the germline V gene are MDHEN and SYDVKM. The DNA of the CDR3 is TGTGCCAGCATGGGCAGGGATTTGAGCAGCGAGACCCAGTACTTC. Protein product: CASMGRDLSSETQYF.

The rearrangement uses TRBV2 and TRBJ2-2, with a weak D call TRBD2 (5 bases). Trimming stripped 3 bases from V and 4 bases from J, with 12 bases between. The CDR3 contains 15 residues. Germline CDR1 is SNHLY and CDR2 is FYNNEI. This CDR3 is CASSDSGIFTGELFF. DNA for the CDR3: TGTGCCAGCAGTGATTCCGGGATTTTCACCGGGGAGCTGTTTTTT.

This clone came up once. This sequence joins TRBV18 and TRBJ1-1; TRBD1 agrees at 9 bases. Germline CDR1 is KGHSH and CDR2 is LQKENI. Trimming took 1 base from V and 8 from J; bases not matched to a gene: 5. The CDR3 loop spans 14 amino acids. The CDR3 protein is CASSPQYGTGEAFF. The CDR3 region has the DNA TGTGCCAGCTCACCACAGTATGGGACAGGGGAAGCTTTCTTT.

The CDR3 DNA reads as TGTGCCAGTACAGGGACTCGCTCTGGAAACACCATATATTTT. Translation: CASTGTRSGNTIYF. The gene calls are TRBV19 and TRBJ1-3; tentative D call: TRBD1 (5 bases). The CDR3 extends over 14 amino acids. Looked up from germline, CDR1 is LNHDA and CDR2 is SQIVND (reference sequence). Deletions cut 7 bases from V and 0 bases from J, with 10 bases between.

This CDR3 is CASSRLRQGAYNSPLHF. The CDR3 DNA follows: TGCGCCAGCAGCCGACTACGACAGGGGGCCTATAATTCACCCCTCCACTTT. The chain couples TRBV4-1 to TRBJ1-6; 9 nucleotides match TRBD1. V dropped 4 bases and J dropped 2; count of bases not matched to a gene: 6. The CDR3 runs 17 residues. The germline CDR1 and CDR2 sequences are MGHRA and YSYEKL.

The V gene is TRBV10-2, the J gene TRBJ2-7, with 10 bases matching TRBD1. This CDR3 is built from 14 residues. CDR1 and CDR2 (germline): WSHSY, SAAADI. V trimming: 6 bases; J trimming: 4 bases; junction bases outside the gene matches: 6. Written as DNA, the CDR3 is TGCGCCAGCAGGGAACCGGGACAGGGGTACGAGCAGTACTTC. It encodes CASREPGQGYEQYF.